This entry concerns a single T cell receptor (beta chain). Documented time point: patch test 3, about 24 weeks after DPC sensitization. Treatment indicated: therapeutic diphenylcyclopropenone sensitization with weekly scalp DPC. The sample originates from a study of human T cells and chemical hapten exposure. Each CDR3 protein gets one entry after TCRdb re-called the RACE reads with MiXCR. The table has approximately 71,000 distinct CDR3 sequences, around 10% seen once; the top ten hold roughly 1.4%. From germline, CDR1 is SGHNT and CDR2 YYREEE (reference sequence). This CDR3 contains 15 residues. Deletions cut 4 bases from V and 2 bases from J, with 14 bases between.

This specimen was whole blood, taken in connection with sensitization to the hapten diphenylcyclopropenone (DPC). The J gene is TRBJ2-3, the V gene TRBV5-4, with D maybe TRBD2 (5 bases). The receptor comes from a woman in her 50s with alopecia areata. Some clones in this sample may be carry-over from other donors' samples. In DNA, the CDR3 is TGTGCCAGCAGCCCTTTTGAGCGGTCCACAGATACGCAGTATTTT. As protein: CASSPFERSTDTQYF.